A single sample gave rise to the 28 T cell receptor beta chains below, sequenced in a study of blood T cell repertoires in COVID-19. Profiling relied on immunoSEQ multiplex PCR, and the TCRdb table lists in-frame clones only, not all of them. Of 130,000 to 150,000 clones detected, approximately 88% appear once; the ten largest clones hold 1.7%. Material for sequencing was peripheral blood. All receptors derive from a woman aged 45-65 years with acute or convalescent COVID-19.

The chain links TRBV7-3 to TRBJ2-7, with 14 bases aligning to TRBD2. The CDR3 has 15 residues. V shed 6 bases and J 4 bases; nucleotides not matched to a gene: 5. Germline V gene sequence: CDR1 SGHTA, CDR2 FQGTGA. The CDR3 loop reads CASRGTSGSFYEQYF. CDR3 DNA: TGTGCCAGCAGAGGGACTAGCGGGAGTTTTTACGAGCAGTACTTC.

This clone was counted only a few times. This sequence joins TRBV5-6 and TRBJ1-1; D unclear. Germline lookup yields CDR1 SGHDT and CDR2 YYEEEE. This CDR3 is 13 amino acids long. The V end was cut by 0 bases, the J end by 4 bases, with 7 bases between. In DNA, the CDR3 is TGTGCCAGCAGCTTGGGCGGAGGCACTGAAGCTTTCTTT. Its translation: CASSLGGGTEAFF.

Written as DNA, the CDR3 is TGCGCCAGCAAGGGGGAAGGCAATCAGCCCCAGCATTTT. The encoded protein is CASKGEGNQPQHF. The chain has TRBV10-2 and TRBJ1-5; D might be TRBD1 (6 bases). Germline CDR1 is WSHSY and CDR2 is SAAADI. CDR3 length equals 13 residues. Trimming shortened V by 7 bases and J by 2 bases, and 9 bases separated the two germline ends.

The chain links TRBV5-6 to TRBJ2-2; 8 nucleotides align to TRBD2. From germline, CDR1 is SGHDT and CDR2 YYEEEE. The CDR3 consists of 15 residues. Trimming at V came to 4 bases and at J to 6 bases, leaving 8 bases not matched to a gene. The CDR3 DNA sequence: TGTGCCAGCAGCCTTAGCGGGATACTGCCCGGGGAGCTGTTTTTT. The encoded protein is CASSLSGILPGELFF.

This clone occurred once. The J gene is TRBJ2-5, the V gene TRBV30; perhaps TRBD1 as D (6 bases). Germline V CDR1 and CDR2: GTSNPN, SVGIG (reference sequence). Deletions cut 3 bases from V and 5 bases from J, with 13 bases between. This CDR3 region has 13 residues. CDR3 sequence (DNA): TGTGCCTGGAGCTGGGGGCGCGGGGAGACCCAGTACTTC. This sequence encodes CAWSWGRGETQYF. The entire variable domain, with the rest obtained from reference TRBV30 and TRBJ2-5, is as follows: SQTIHQWPATLVQPVGSPLSLECTVEGTSNPNLYWYRQAAGRGLQLLFYSVGIGQISSEVPQNLSASRPQDRQFILSSKKLLLSDSGFYLCAWSWGRGETQYFGPGTRLLVL.

This chain joins TRBV5-6 and TRBJ2-1; D is perhaps TRBD2 (6 bases). Germline CDR1 SGHDT, CDR2 YYEEEE. V was trimmed by 4 bases and J by 0 bases, leaving 17 bases between them. CDR3 length: 17 residues. The CDR3 reads CASSPAGSRSSYNEQFF. The CDR3 bases are TGTGCCAGCAGCCCGGCCGGGAGTCGAAGCTCCTACAATGAGCAGTTCTTC. The variable domain in full, completed from reference TRBV5-6 and TRBJ2-1, reads DAGVTQSPTHLIKTRGQQVTLRCSPKSGHDTVSWYQQALGQGPQFIFQYYEEEERQRGNFPDRFSGHQFPNYSSELNVNALLLGDSALYLCASSPAGSRSSYNEQFFGPGTRLTVL.

The DNA of the CDR3 is TGTGCCAGCAGTTACCCGGCAGGCTCCTACAATGAGCAGTTCTTC. Protein product: CASSYPAGSYNEQFF. The chain uses TRBV2 and TRBJ2-1; D gene unclear. Looked up from germline, CDR1 is SNHLY and CDR2 is FYNNEI. The CDR3 has 15 residues. V was pared by 5 bases and J by 0 bases, with 11 bases between.

This clone was detected only a few times. V is TRBV6-5 and J is TRBJ1-1; TRBD1 matches at 8 bases. Germline V lookup: CDR1 MNHEY, CDR2 SVGAGI. The V gene end was trimmed by 2 bases and the J gene end by 4 bases; junction bases not matched to a gene: 6. CDR3 length: 15 amino acids. DNA of the CDR3: TGTGCCAGCAGTTACGCCGGTACAGGGGGCACTGAAGCTTTCTTT. Translation: CASSYAGTGGTEAFF.

Here the CDR3 reads CASSFSGGDEQYF. CDR3 in DNA: TGTGCCAGCAGCTTTAGCGGGGGGGACGAGCAGTACTTC. The rearrangement links TRBV11-3 to TRBJ2-7, with 11 bases identical to TRBD2. The CDR3 spans 13 residues. The ends lost 3 bases at V and 5 bases at J; junction bases unmatched: 0. Germline V gene data show CDR1 as SGHNT and CDR2 as YENEEA.

This chain joins TRBV7-3 and TRBJ2-2, with D possibly TRBD2 on 6 matching bases. CDR1 and CDR2 from the germline V gene are SGHTA and FQGTGA. The CDR3 is made up of 13 amino acids. The V gene lost 5 bases and the J gene lost 6 bases, with 10 bases spanning the gap. The CDR3 bases are TGTGCCAGCAGCCAGGACTACTCCGGGGAGCTGTTTTTT. It yields the protein CASSQDYSGELFF.

The rearrangement uses TRBV9 and TRBJ1-1, with 7 bases lining up with TRBD1. Germline V gives CDR1 SGDLS, CDR2 YYNGEE. After removal of 4 bases from V and 3 bases from J, the junction contained 9 bases not matched to a gene. The CDR3 consists of 15 residues. In nucleotides, the CDR3 is TGTGCCAGCAGCCCCCGACAGGGATGGTACACTGAAGCTTTCTTT. Its protein product is CASSPRQGWYTEAFF.

V gene TRBV5-4 combines with J gene TRBJ1-4; D is perhaps TRBD1 (6 bases). This CDR3 is 16 amino acids long. The germline V gene has CDR1 SGHNT and CDR2 YYREEE (reference sequence). V shed 4 bases and J shed 2 bases, with 15 bases lying between them. The CDR3 DNA follows: TGTGCCAGCAGCACCAGGACAGAGGGTACTAATGAAAAACTGTTTTTT. Its protein product is CASSTRTEGTNEKLFF.

The genes are TRBV12-5 and TRBJ2-3, with a tentative D call TRBD2 (6 bases). Looked up from germline, CDR1 is LGHNT and CDR2 is FRNRAP. Trimming took 5 bases from V and 11 from J, leaving 11 bases between them. The CDR3 runs to 11 residues. CDR3 in DNA: TGTGCTAGTGGTACCCCGGGACTGCAGTATTTT. Residues: CASGTPGLQYF.

This chain connects TRBV10-3 to TRBJ1-2; 8 bases agree with TRBD1. The V gene's germline CDR1 is ENHRY and CDR2 SYGVKD. Trimming took 2 bases from V and 3 from J; bases not matched to a gene: 5. The CDR3 runs 15 residues. The CDR3 region is CAISEGQGPYYGYTF. Written as DNA, the CDR3 is TGTGCCATCAGTGAGGGACAGGGCCCCTACTATGGCTACACCTTC.

The rearrangement joins TRBV5-1 to TRBJ2-1; 8 bases agree with TRBD2. This CDR3 has 14 amino acids. Germline V gives CDR1 SGHRS, CDR2 YFSETQ. With V trimmed by 2 bases and J by 8 bases, 6 bases remained unmatched. DNA of the CDR3: TGCGCCAGCAGCTTCGGCGGGGGGCAGGATGAGCAGTTCTTC. Translating it yields CASSFGGGQDEQFF.

The chain joins TRBV2 to TRBJ1-2, with D unclear. The CDR3 sequence is 12 residues long. Germline V gene lookup returns CDR1 SNHLY and CDR2 FYNNEI. Deletions cut 4 bases from V and 1 base from J, with 4 bases between. The CDR3 nucleotides read TGTGCCAGCAGTGTAGATAACTATGGCTACACCTTC. This codes for CASSVDNYGYTF.

This rearrangement joins TRBV29-1 to TRBJ2-7; D ambiguous. The CDR3 runs to 10 residues. The germline V gene has CDR1 SQVTM and CDR2 ANQGSEA. Trimming left V 4 bases short and J 6 bases short, with 7 bases between. The DNA of the CDR3 is TGCAGCGTTGTAAACGGCGAGCAGTACTTC. This encodes CSVVNGEQYF.

V usage is TRBV28 and J usage is TRBJ1-4; 7 bases are a match to TRBD1. This CDR3 has 16 residues. Germline-derived CDR1 and CDR2 are MDHEN and SYDVKM. The junction had 11 bases not matched to a gene; V was cut back by 5 bases and J by 5 bases. CDR3 protein: CASSTRNRGQNEKLFF. DNA for the CDR3: TGTGCCAGCAGTACCCGAAACAGGGGACAGAATGAAAAACTGTTTTTT. Variable domain in full (rest from reference TRBV28 and TRBJ1-4): DVKVTQSSRYLVKRTGEKVFLECVQDMDHENMFWYRQDPGLGLRLIYFSYDVKMKEKGDIPEGYSVSREKKERFSLILESASTNQTSMYLCASSTRNRGQNEKLFFGSGTQLSVL.

V usage is TRBV29-1 and J usage is TRBJ2-7, with 11 bases identical to TRBD2. The junction had 13 bases not matched to a gene; V was cut back by 6 bases and J by 6 bases. CDR1 and CDR2 (germline): SQVTM, ANQGSEA. The CDR3 totals 15 residues. The CDR3 coding sequence is TGCAGCGTCGCACGTAGCGGGAGGGCCTCCCGCGAGCAGTACTTC. This encodes CSVARSGRASREQYF.

The sample holds one count of this clone. V and J are TRBV5-1 and TRBJ2-1; a weak D match, TRBD2 (6 bases). Germline CDR1 SGHRS, CDR2 YFSETQ. The V end was cut by 4 bases, the J end by 1 base, with 12 bases between. CDR3 length: 15 residues. CDR3 sequence (DNA): TGCGCCAGCAGCCGGGACGGGGGATCCTACAATGAGCAGTTCTTC. Protein sequence: CASSRDGGSYNEQFF.

This sequence joins TRBV6-5 and TRBJ2-5; TRBD1 aligns across 7 bases. Germline V gives CDR1 MNHEY, CDR2 SVGAGI. The CDR3 length is 15 residues. The V and J ends lost 5 bases and 4 bases, in that order; junction bases with no gene match: 10. CDR3 nucleotide sequence: TGTGCCAGCAGTCTTCGGACAGGAAGCTTAGAGACCCAGTACTTC. Translation gives CASSLRTGSLETQYF.

This chain links TRBV28 with TRBJ1-2; D is unresolved. This CDR3 has 13 residues. Germline lookup yields CDR1 MDHEN and CDR2 SYDVKM. V lost 3 bases and J lost 4, with 9 bases in between. In DNA, the CDR3 is TGTGCCAGCAGTTTCGGAGGGAGCTATGGCTACACCTTC. The encoded protein is CASSFGGSYGYTF.

This chain links TRBV5-8 with TRBJ1-2; 7 bases align to TRBD1. The V and J ends lost 4 bases and 4 bases, in that order; junction bases with no gene match: 4. Germline lookup yields CDR1 SGHTS and CDR2 YDEGEE. The length of the CDR3 is 13 residues. As DNA, the CDR3 is TGTGCCAGCAGCCTGACAGGGAGCTATGGCTACACCTTC. Residues: CASSLTGSYGYTF.

The chain joins TRBV11-2 to TRBJ2-5; D might be TRBD1 (6 bases). Germline V lookup: CDR1 SGHAT, CDR2 FQNNGV. Trimming left V 5 bases short and J 2 bases short, with 15 bases between. This CDR3 comprises 15 residues. The CDR3 loop is CASSPRRTVQETQYF. As DNA, the CDR3 is TGTGCCAGCAGCCCCCGAAGGACAGTTCAAGAGACCCAGTACTTC.

The chain recombines TRBV9 with TRBJ2-3, with a tentative D call TRBD2 (5 bases). The germline V gene encodes CDR1 SGDLS and CDR2 YYNGEE. The CDR3 covers 14 residues. Deletions cut 2 bases from V and 2 bases from J, with 9 bases between. CDR3 in amino acids: CASSVAGHTDTQYF. The DNA of the CDR3 is TGTGCCAGCAGCGTTGCGGGCCACACAGATACGCAGTATTTT.

The chain joins TRBV28 to TRBJ1-6; the D is unclear. This CDR3 has 14 residues. Germline V lookup: CDR1 MDHEN, CDR2 SYDVKM. Trimming shortened V by 3 bases and J by 5 bases, and 8 bases separated the two germline ends. As DNA, the CDR3 is TGTGCCAGCAGTTTTTCGGGTCATAATTCACCCCTCCACTTT. Translated, it gives CASSFSGHNSPLHF. Full variable domain (rest looked up from reference TRBV28 and TRBJ1-6): DVKVTQSSRYLVKRTGEKVFLECVQDMDHENMFWYRQDPGLGLRLIYFSYDVKMKEKGDIPEGYSVSREKKERFSLILESASTNQTSMYLCASSFSGHNSPLHFGNGTRLTVT.

This chain links TRBV6-1 with TRBJ2-4; no clear D. V was clipped by 3 bases and J by 0 bases, with 12 bases between them. Germline loops: CDR1 MNHNS, CDR2 SASEGT. The CDR3 runs to 16 residues. The DNA of the CDR3 is TGTGCCAGCAGTGATCCCGACACTCTAGCCAAAAACATTCAGTACTTC. Translating it yields CASSDPDTLAKNIQYF.

This clone appeared once. The chain joins TRBV27 to TRBJ2-7; perhaps TRBD2 as D (6 bases). This CDR3 comprises 12 residues. The V gene lost 5 bases and the J gene lost 6 bases, with 11 bases spanning the gap. Germline V gene lookup returns CDR1 MNHEY and CDR2 SMNVEV (reference sequence). The CDR3 protein is CASSPQGGEQYF. The CDR3 bases are TGTGCCAGCAGTCCCCAGGGAGGCGAGCAGTACTTC.